What follows are 23 T cell receptor beta chains derived from one specimen sequenced in a study of blood T cell repertoires in COVID-19. Sequenced by immunoSEQ multiplex PCR; TCRdb stores in-frame clones only, minus some. The data show around 320,000 clones, approximately 85% seen once. Material: peripheral blood. The receptor source for this set is a human donor in a cohort sampled during active COVID-19.

This chain links TRBV12-3 or TRBV12-4 with TRBJ1-2; D call uncertain. V gave up 3 bases and J gave up 4 bases, with 9 bases separating them. The CDR3 length is 13 residues. Written as DNA, the CDR3 is TGTGCCAGCAGTTTCAAGCTCACCTATGGCTACACCTTC. It specifies CASSFKLTYGYTF.

The V gene is TRBV19, the J gene TRBJ1-5; tentatively, D is TRBD1 (6 bases). Germline CDR1 is LNHDA and CDR2 is SQIVND (reference sequence). This CDR3 region has 13 residues. V shed 3 bases and J shed 11 bases, with 14 bases lying between them. The CDR3 DNA reads as TGTGCCAGTAGTATTCAGTACAGGGCGTCCCAGCATTTT. This sequence encodes CASSIQYRASQHF.

The chain couples TRBV24-1 to TRBJ2-4, with D hard to call. V lost 11 bases to trimming and J lost 0 bases, with 10 bases between them. The CDR3 runs to 13 residues. The germline gives CDR1 KGHDR, CDR2 SFDVKD. The CDR3 sequence: CAIRSPAKNIQYF. CDR3 bases: TGTGCCATCAGGAGCCCAGCCAAAAACATTCAGTACTTC.

The rearrangement uses TRBV29-1 and TRBJ1-4, with D possibly TRBD1 on 5 matching bases. CDR1 is SQVTM, CDR2 ANQGSEA, per germline. There are 13 residues in the CDR3. The ends were cut back, 0 bases at V and 7 bases at J, with 9 bases in the middle. Here the CDR3 DNA reads TGCAGCGTTGAAGAGGGAAGGGGTGAAAAACTGTTTTTT. Translating gives CSVEEGRGEKLFF.

CDR3 region: CASGVSYEQYF. The CDR3 DNA is TGTGCCAGCGGAGTGTCCTACGAGCAGTACTTC. The V gene is TRBV18, the J gene TRBJ2-7; no clear D gene. Germline V gene lookup returns CDR1 KGHSH and CDR2 LQKENI. CDR3 size: 11 residues. With 8 bases removed from V and 1 base from J, the gap between germline ends came to 6 bases.

This chain uses TRBV7-2 with TRBJ1-4; 8 bases align to TRBD1. Per the germline V gene, CDR1 is SGHTA and CDR2 is FQGNSA. The CDR3 loop spans 14 amino acids. Trimming cost V 2 bases and J 10 bases; bases outside gene matches: 6. The CDR3 nucleotides read TGTGCCAGCAGCTTAATGGACAGGGTCGGAAAACTGTTTTTT. It specifies CASSLMDRVGKLFF.

This chain joins TRBV19 and TRBJ2-7, with D uncertain. Germline V gene data show CDR1 as LNHDA and CDR2 as SQIVND (reference sequence). The CDR3 contains 12 residues. The V end lost 6 bases, the J end lost 6 bases, and 12 bases lay between the germline ends. The CDR3 reads CASRHSYGEQYF. CDR3 sequence (DNA): TGTGCCAGTAGGCACAGTTATGGCGAGCAGTACTTC.

This clone was detected once. The sample contains more than one DNA sequence encoding this CDR3. V usage is TRBV9 and J usage is TRBJ2-7, with D perhaps matching TRBD1 (5 bases). Germline CDR1 SGDLS, CDR2 YYNGEE. This CDR3 has 15 residues. Trimming left V 0 bases short and J 2 bases short, with 12 bases between. The CDR3 protein is CASSVASGLTYEQYF. CDR3 in DNA: TGTGCCAGCAGCGTAGCTTCAGGGCTCACCTACGAGCAGTACTTC.

The chain is built from TRBV9 and TRBJ2-7, with a possible D match to TRBD2 (6 bases). The CDR3 loop spans 13 amino acids. Deletions cut 0 bases from V and 6 bases from J, with 10 bases between. Germline assignment: CDR1 SGDLS and CDR2 YYNGEE. CDR3 in amino acids: CASSVGGLGEQYF. The CDR3 bases are TGTGCCAGCAGCGTAGGGGGACTGGGCGAGCAGTACTTC.

The chain couples TRBV30 to TRBJ1-1, with D tentatively TRBD1 (5 bases). CDR3 size: 14 residues. Germline CDR1 is GTSNPN and CDR2 is SVGIG (reference sequence). Trimming cost V 5 bases and J 0 bases, with 13 bases left between them. CDR3 bases: TGTGCCTGGCAGCCGGGACTCATGAACACTGAAGCTTTCTTT. Amino acids: CAWQPGLMNTEAFF.

The chain links TRBV7-9 to TRBJ2-1, with 12 positions matching TRBD2. Germline loops: CDR1 SEHNR, CDR2 FQNEAQ (reference sequence). The J segment lost 8 bases and the V segment lost 5 bases, leaving 4 bases of the junction unmatched. There are 14 residues in the CDR3. The CDR3 reads CASSATSGGYEQFF. DNA for the CDR3: TGTGCCAGCAGCGCCACTAGCGGGGGGTATGAGCAGTTCTTC.

The rearrangement uses TRBV27 and TRBJ2-1; D might be TRBD1 (6 bases). V lost 3 bases and J lost 4, with 10 bases in between. The germline CDR1 and CDR2 sequences are MNHEY and SMNVEV (reference sequence). The CDR3 sequence is 14 residues long. The CDR3 bases are TGTGCCAGCAGTTTCTCACAGGGTTACAATGAGCAGTTCTTC. It yields the protein CASSFSQGYNEQFF.

This rearrangement joins TRBV12-5 to TRBJ1-1; possible D gene TRBD1, 5 bases. CDR3 length: 16 residues. Germline CDR1 and CDR2: LGHNT and FRNRAP. The V and J ends lost 1 base and 3 bases respectively, with 15 bases between them. As DNA, the CDR3 is TGTGCTAGTGGTTTGGATCCTGGGAGGGGCTACACTGAAGCTTTCTTT. This encodes CASGLDPGRGYTEAFF.

The chain carries TRBV29-1 and TRBJ1-1; D is unresolved. The CDR3 loop spans 12 amino acids. V dropped 5 bases and J dropped 3 bases, with 10 bases sitting between them. Per germline, CDR1 SQVTM and CDR2 ANQGSEA. Here the CDR3 reads CSVRPMDTEAFF. In DNA form, the CDR3 reads TGCAGCGTTCGCCCTATGGACACTGAAGCTTTCTTT.

In its sample, this clone was seen once. The rearrangement links TRBV5-5 to TRBJ1-2, with 8 bases fitting TRBD1. This CDR3 comprises 14 residues. V trimming: 0 bases; J trimming: 8 bases; junction bases outside the gene matches: 6. Germline CDR1 is SGHKS and CDR2 is YYEKEE (reference sequence). Here the CDR3 reads CASSLAGGFGGYTF. CDR3 sequence (DNA): TGTGCCAGCAGCTTGGCAGGGGGCTTTGGCGGCTACACCTTC.

This chain links TRBV12-5 with TRBJ1-2, with 7 bases lining up with TRBD1. This CDR3 spans 14 amino acids. J was trimmed by 8 bases and V by 1 base; bases with no gene match: 7. CDR1 and CDR2 (germline): LGHNT, FRNRAP. DNA for the CDR3: TGTGCTAGTGGTTTGGGCGACAGGGATTTCGGCTACACCTTC. Protein sequence: CASGLGDRDFGYTF.

The V and J genes are TRBV25-1 and TRBJ2-3, with D unclear. The CDR3 has 15 amino acids. Germline assignment: CDR1 MGHDK and CDR2 SYGVNS. The V gene lost 5 bases and the J gene lost 0 bases, with 12 bases spanning the gap. The CDR3 DNA follows: TGTGCCAGCAGTATGTCCAGTTCTAGCACAGATACGCAGTATTTT. Its protein is CASSMSSSSTDTQYF.

The chain links TRBV5-1 to TRBJ1-2; D gene uncertain. CDR1 is SGHRS and CDR2 is YFSETQ in the germline V gene. This CDR3 contains 13 residues. Trimming took 1 base from V and 3 from J, leaving 7 bases between them. Here the CDR3 DNA reads TGCGCCAGCAGCTTGAGTGAGGACTATGGCTACACCTTC. Translating it yields CASSLSEDYGYTF.

This rearrangement joins TRBV20-1 to TRBJ1-5, with D possibly TRBD1 on 5 matching bases. Germline CDR1 DFQATT, CDR2 SNEGSKA (reference sequence). The CDR3 is 13 amino acids. Trimming took 3 bases from V and 5 from J, leaving 11 bases between them. As DNA, the CDR3 is TGCAGTGCTAGTAGGGGAATTGATCAGCCCCAGCATTTT. The encoded protein is CSASRGIDQPQHF.

J is TRBJ1-2 and V is TRBV6-5, with 8 bases fitting TRBD1. The CDR3 loop spans 14 amino acids. V was clipped by 6 bases and J by 7 bases; unmatched bases: 10. The germline V gene encodes CDR1 MNHEY and CDR2 SVGAGI. CDR3 sequence reads: CASRPWTGFVGYTF. The CDR3 coding sequence is TGTGCCAGCAGGCCCTGGACAGGGTTCGTTGGCTACACCTTC.

Regarding this clone: Distinct nucleotide sequences in the sample also encode this CDR3. The V call is TRBV25-1, the J call TRBJ1-5; 9 bases fit TRBD1. The CDR3 loop spans 15 amino acids. With V trimmed by 3 bases and J by 2 bases, 2 bases remained unmatched. Germline values: CDR1 MGHDK, CDR2 SYGVNS. The DNA for the CDR3 is TGTGCCAGCAGTGAGGGACAGGGTGGCAATCAGCCCCAGCATTTT. Residues: CASSEGQGGNQPQHF.

V and J are TRBV5-6 and TRBJ1-3; D might be TRBD1 (6 bases). Germline-derived CDR1 and CDR2 are SGHDT and YYEEEE. V gave up 3 bases and J gave up 0 bases, with 19 bases separating them. CDR3 length: 18 residues. CDR3: CASSSYASRGSSGNTIYF. DNA of the CDR3: TGTGCCAGCAGCTCATACGCCTCAAGGGGGAGCTCTGGAAACACCATATATTTT.

The V gene is TRBV28, the J gene TRBJ1-2, with 9 nucleotides matching TRBD1. The CDR3 is 13 residues long. V shed 7 bases, J shed 4 bases, and the junction held 4 bases outside the gene matches. Germline CDR1 and CDR2: MDHEN and SYDVKM. CDR3 sequence reads: CASMDRGAYGYTF. CDR3 coding DNA: TGTGCCAGCATGGACAGGGGAGCCTATGGCTACACCTTC.